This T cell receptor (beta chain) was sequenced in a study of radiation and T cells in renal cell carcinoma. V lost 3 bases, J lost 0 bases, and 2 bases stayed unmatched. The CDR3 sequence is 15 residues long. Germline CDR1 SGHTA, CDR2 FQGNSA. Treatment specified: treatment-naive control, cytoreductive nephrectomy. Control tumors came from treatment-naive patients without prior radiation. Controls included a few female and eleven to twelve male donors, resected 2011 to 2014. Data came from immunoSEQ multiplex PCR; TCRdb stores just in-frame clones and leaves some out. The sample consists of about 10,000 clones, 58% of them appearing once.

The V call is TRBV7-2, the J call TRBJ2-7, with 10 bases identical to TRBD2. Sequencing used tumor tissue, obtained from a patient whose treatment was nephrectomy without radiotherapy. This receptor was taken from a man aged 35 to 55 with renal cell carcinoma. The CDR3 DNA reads TGTGCCAGCAGCTTGGGACTAGCGTTCTCCTACGAGCAGTACTTC. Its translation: CASSLGLAFSYEQYF.